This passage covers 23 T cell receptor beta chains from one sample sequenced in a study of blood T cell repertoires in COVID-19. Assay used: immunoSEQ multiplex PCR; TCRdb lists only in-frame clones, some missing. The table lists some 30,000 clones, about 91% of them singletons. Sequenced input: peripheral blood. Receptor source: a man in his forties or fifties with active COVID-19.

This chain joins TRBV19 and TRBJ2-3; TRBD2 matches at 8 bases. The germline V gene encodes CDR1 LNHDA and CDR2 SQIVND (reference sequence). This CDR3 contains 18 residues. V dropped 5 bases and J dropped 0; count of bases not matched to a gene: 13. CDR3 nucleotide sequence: TGTGCCAGTAGTCCCCTGATATTGGCTAGCGGGAGCACAGATACGCAGTATTTT. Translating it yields CASSPLILASGSTDTQYF.

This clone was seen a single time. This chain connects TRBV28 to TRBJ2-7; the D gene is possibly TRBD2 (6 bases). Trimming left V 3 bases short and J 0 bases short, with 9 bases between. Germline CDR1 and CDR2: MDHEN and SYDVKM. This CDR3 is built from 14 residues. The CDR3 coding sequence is TGTGCCAGCAGTTTCCAGCGGGCCTCCTACGAGCAGTACTTC. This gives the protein CASSFQRASYEQYF.

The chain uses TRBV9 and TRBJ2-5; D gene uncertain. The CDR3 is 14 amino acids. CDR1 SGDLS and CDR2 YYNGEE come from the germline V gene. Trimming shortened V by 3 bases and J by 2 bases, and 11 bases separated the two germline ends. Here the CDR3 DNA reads TGTGCCAGCAGCGCCCAGGTTGGGCAAGAGACCCAGTACTTC. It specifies CASSAQVGQETQYF.

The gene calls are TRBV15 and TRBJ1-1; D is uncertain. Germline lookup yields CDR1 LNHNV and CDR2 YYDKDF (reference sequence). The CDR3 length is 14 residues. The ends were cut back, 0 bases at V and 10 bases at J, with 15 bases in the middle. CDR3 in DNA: TGTGCCACCAGCAGAGATGATGGACGTGGAGGAGCTTTCTTT. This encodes CATSRDDGRGGAFF.

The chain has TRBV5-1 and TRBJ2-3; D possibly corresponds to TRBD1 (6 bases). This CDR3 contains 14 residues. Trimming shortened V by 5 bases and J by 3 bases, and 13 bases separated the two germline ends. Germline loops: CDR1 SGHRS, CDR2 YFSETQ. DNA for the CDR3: TGCGCCAGCAGTTTCGATACAGGGACAGATACGCAGTATTTT. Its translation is CASSFDTGTDTQYF.

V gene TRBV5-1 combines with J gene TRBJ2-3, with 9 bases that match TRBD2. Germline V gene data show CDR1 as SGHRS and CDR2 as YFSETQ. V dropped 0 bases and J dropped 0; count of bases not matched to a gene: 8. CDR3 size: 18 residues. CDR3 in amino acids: CASSLASSGDLSTDTQYF. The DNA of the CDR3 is TGCGCCAGCAGCTTGGCCTCTAGCGGGGACCTTAGCACAGATACGCAGTATTTT.

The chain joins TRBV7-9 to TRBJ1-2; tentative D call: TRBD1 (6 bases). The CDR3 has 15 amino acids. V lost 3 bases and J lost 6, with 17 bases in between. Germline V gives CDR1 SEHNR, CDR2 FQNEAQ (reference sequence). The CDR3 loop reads CASSFLRGQSDGYTF. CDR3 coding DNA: TGTGCCAGCAGCTTTCTCCGCGGACAGTCCGATGGCTACACCTTC.

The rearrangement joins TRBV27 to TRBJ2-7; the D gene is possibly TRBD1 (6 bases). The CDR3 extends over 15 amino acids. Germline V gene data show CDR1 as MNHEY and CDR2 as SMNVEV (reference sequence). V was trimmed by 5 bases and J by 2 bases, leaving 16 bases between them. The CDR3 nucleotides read TGTGCCAGCAGTGCCGGGACAAATTTCGCCTACGAGCAGTACTTC. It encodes CASSAGTNFAYEQYF.

The CDR3 here is CASRLSGRYNEQFF. CDR3 nucleotides: TGCGCCAGCAGGTTAAGCGGACGATACAATGAGCAGTTCTTC. The chain recombines TRBV5-1 with TRBJ2-1; a weak D match, TRBD2 (5 bases). Germline-derived CDR1 and CDR2 are SGHRS and YFSETQ. Trimming left V 5 bases short and J 4 bases short, with 13 bases between. The CDR3 is made up of 14 amino acids.

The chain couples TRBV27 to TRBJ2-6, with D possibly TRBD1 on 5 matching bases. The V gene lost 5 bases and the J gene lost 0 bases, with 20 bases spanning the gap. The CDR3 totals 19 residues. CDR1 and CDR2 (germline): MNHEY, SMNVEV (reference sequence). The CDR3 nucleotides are TGTGCCAGCAGTACCCACCTTAAACAGGCTAACTCTGGGGCCAACGTCCTGACTTTC. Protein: CASSTHLKQANSGANVLTF. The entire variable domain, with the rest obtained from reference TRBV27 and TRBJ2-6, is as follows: EAQVTQNPRYLITVTGKKLTVTCSQNMNHEYMSWYRQDPGLGLRQIYYSMNVEVTDKGDVPEGYKVSRKEKRNFPLILESPSPNQTSLYFCASSTHLKQANSGANVLTFGAGSRLTVL.

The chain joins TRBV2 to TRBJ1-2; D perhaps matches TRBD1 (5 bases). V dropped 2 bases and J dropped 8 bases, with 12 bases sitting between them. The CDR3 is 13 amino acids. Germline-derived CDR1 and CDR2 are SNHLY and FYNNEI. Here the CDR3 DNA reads TGTGCCAGCAGTGAAAGGGGAGGAAAGGGCTACACCTTC. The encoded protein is CASSERGGKGYTF.

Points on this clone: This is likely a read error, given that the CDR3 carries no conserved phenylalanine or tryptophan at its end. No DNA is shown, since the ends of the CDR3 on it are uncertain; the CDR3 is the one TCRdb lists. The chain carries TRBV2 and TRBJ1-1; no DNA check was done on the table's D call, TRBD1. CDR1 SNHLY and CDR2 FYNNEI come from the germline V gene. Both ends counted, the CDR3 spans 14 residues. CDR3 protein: CASSSQPDRGQVIV.

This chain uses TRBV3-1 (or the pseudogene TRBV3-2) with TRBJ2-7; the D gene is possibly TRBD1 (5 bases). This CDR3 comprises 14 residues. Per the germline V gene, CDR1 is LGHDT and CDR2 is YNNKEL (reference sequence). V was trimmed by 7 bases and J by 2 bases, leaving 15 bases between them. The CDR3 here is CASNLAGSPYEQYF. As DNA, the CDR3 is TGTGCCAGCAACTTAGCAGGGTCCCCCTACGAGCAGTACTTC.

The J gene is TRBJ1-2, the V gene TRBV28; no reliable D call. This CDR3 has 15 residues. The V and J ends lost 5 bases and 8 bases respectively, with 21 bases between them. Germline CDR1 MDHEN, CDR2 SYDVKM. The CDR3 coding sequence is TGTGCCAGCAGTCTTCAAGGACGTTTCGGGAGGGGCTACACCTTC. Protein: CASSLQGRFGRGYTF.

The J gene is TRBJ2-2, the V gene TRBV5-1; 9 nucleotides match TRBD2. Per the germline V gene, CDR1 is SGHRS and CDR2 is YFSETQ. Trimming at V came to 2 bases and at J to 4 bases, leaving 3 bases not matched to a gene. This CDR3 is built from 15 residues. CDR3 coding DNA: TGCGCCAGCAGCTTACTAGCGGGTTCCACCGGGGAGCTGTTTTTT. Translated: CASSLLAGSTGELFF. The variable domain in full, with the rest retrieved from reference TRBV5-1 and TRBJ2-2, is KAGVTQTPRYLIKTRGQQVTLSCSPISGHRSVSWYQQTPGQGLQFLFEYFSETQRNKGNFPGRFSGRQFSNSRSEMNVSTLELGDSALYLCASSLLAGSTGELFFGEGSRLTVL.

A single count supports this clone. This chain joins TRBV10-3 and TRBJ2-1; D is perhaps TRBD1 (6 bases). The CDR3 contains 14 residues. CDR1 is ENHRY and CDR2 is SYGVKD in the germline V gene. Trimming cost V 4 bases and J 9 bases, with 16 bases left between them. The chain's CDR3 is CAISVAVLQGEQFF. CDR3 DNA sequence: TGTGCCATCAGTGTTGCCGTCCTACAGGGTGAGCAGTTCTTC.

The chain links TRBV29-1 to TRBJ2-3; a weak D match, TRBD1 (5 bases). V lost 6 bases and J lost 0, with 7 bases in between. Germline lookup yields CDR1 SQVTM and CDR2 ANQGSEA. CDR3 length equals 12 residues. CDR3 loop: CSVDTSTDTQYF. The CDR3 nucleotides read TGCAGCGTGGACACTAGCACAGATACGCAGTATTTT.

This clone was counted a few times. Here the CDR3 reads CATSRDPPTGGRQPQHF. The DNA of the CDR3 is TGTGCCACCAGCAGAGACCCGCCGACAGGGGGCCGGCAGCCCCAGCATTTT. The V call is TRBV15, the J call TRBJ1-5; 10 positions agree with TRBD1. The V gene's germline CDR1 is LNHNV and CDR2 YYDKDF (reference sequence). The CDR3 contains 17 residues. The V gene end was trimmed by 0 bases and the J gene end by 7 bases; junction bases not matched to a gene: 9.

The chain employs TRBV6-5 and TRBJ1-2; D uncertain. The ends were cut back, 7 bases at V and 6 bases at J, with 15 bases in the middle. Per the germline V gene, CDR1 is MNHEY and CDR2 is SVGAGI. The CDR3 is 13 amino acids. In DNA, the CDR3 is TGTGCCAGCAAGGAGGGAACAGTGGATGGCTACACCTTC. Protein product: CASKEGTVDGYTF.

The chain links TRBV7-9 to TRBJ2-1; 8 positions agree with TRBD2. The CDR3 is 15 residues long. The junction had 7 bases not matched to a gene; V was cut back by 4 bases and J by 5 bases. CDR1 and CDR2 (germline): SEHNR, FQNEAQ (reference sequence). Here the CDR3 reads CASSSGTRIHNEQFF. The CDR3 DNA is TGTGCCAGCAGCTCCGGGACTAGGATACACAATGAGCAGTTCTTC.

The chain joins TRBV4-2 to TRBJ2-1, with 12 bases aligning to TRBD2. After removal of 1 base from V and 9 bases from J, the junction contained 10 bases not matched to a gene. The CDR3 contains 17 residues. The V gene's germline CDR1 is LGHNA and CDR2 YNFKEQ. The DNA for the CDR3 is TGTGCCAGCAGCCAAGCGTCCCTAGCGGGAGGGAGTGGTGAGCAGTTCTTC. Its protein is CASSQASLAGGSGEQFF.

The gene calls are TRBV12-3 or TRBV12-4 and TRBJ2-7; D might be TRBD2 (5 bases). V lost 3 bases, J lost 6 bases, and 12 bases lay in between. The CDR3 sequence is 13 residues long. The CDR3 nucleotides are TGTGCCAGCAGTTTTCCGGGATATGGCGAGCAGTACTTC. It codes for CASSFPGYGEQYF.

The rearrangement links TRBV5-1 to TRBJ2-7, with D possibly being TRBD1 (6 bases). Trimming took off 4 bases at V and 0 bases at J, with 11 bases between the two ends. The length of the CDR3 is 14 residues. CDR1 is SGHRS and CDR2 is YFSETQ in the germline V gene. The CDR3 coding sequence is TGCGCCAGCAGCCGTACAGGGACCTCCTACGAGCAGTACTTC. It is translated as CASSRTGTSYEQYF. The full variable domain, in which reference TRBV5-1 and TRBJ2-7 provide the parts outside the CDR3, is KAGVTQTPRYLIKTRGQQVTLSCSPISGHRSVSWYQQTPGQGLQFLFEYFSETQRNKGNFPGRFSGRQFSNSRSEMNVSTLELGDSALYLCASSRTGTSYEQYFGPGTRLTVT.